This T cell receptor beta chain was captured in a study of blood T cell repertoires in COVID-19. V was trimmed by 6 bases and J by 6 bases, leaving 28 bases between them. Germline-derived CDR1 and CDR2 are MNHEY and SMNVEV (reference sequence). The CDR3 has 18 amino acids. The table came from immunoSEQ multiplex PCR; TCRdb's copy has only in-frame clones and leaves some out. The table has about 210,000 clones, roughly nine tenths seen once. Sequencing was done on a sample of peripheral blood. This sequence joins TRBV27 and TRBJ2-3, with a weak D call TRBD2 (6 bases). The clonotype comes from a man aged 25-45 years with acute or convalescent COVID-19. CDR3 sequence: CASSPRGITAVGVDTQYF. The CDR3 region has the DNA TGTGCCAGCAGCCCCCGGGGGATAACGGCCGTCGGTGTGGATACGCAGTATTTT.